What follows are 3 T cell receptor beta chains derived from one specimen sequenced in a study of cytomegalovirus exposure and HLA in healthy donors. The study ran its PCR with 60 Vbeta and 13 Jbeta primers. Profiled with immunoSEQ multiplex PCR; TCRdb holds only in-frame clones, not every one. Here the sample spans fewer than 100,000 clones, roughly 80% being singletons. The specimen sequenced was PBMCs. These receptors originate from a female donor in good health and CMV-seronegative.

Only one count was recorded for this clone. This sequence joins TRBV14 and TRBJ2-1; TRBD1 matches at 10 bases. Germline CDR1 and CDR2: SGHDN and FVKESK. The trim removed 4 bases at V and 3 bases at J, leaving 3 bases unmatched. The CDR3 extends over 15 amino acids. The chain's CDR3 is CASSPGDRGYNEQFF. CDR3 sequence (DNA): TGTGCCAGCAGCCCAGGGGACAGGGGCTACAATGAGCAGTTCTTC. The entire variable domain, with the rest obtained from reference TRBV14 and TRBJ2-1, is as follows: EAGVTQFPSHSVIEKGQTVTLRCDPISGHDNLYWYRRVMGKEIKFLLHFVKESKQDESGMPNNRFLAERTGGTYSTLKVQPAELEDSGVYFCASSPGDRGYNEQFFGPGTRLTVL.

The chain combines TRBV2 with TRBJ2-2; the match to TRBD1 covers 9 bases. V lost 7 bases to trimming and J lost 5 bases; unmatched junction nucleotides: 11. From germline, CDR1 is SNHLY and CDR2 FYNNEI. The CDR3 covers 16 residues. The chain's CDR3 is CASKSSPGQGTGELFF. The CDR3 region has the DNA TGTGCCAGCAAATCAAGCCCGGGACAGGGTACCGGGGAGCTGTTTTTT.

This clone was detected only a few times. The genes are TRBV6-1 and TRBJ2-5, with 10 bases matching TRBD1. CDR1 is MNHNS and CDR2 is SASEGT in the germline V gene. Trimming cost V 3 bases and J 3 bases; bases outside gene matches: 4. The CDR3 spans 15 residues. CDR3 sequence: CASSDQTGGEETQYF. CDR3 DNA: TGTGCCAGCAGTGATCAGACAGGGGGCGAAGAGACCCAGTACTTC.